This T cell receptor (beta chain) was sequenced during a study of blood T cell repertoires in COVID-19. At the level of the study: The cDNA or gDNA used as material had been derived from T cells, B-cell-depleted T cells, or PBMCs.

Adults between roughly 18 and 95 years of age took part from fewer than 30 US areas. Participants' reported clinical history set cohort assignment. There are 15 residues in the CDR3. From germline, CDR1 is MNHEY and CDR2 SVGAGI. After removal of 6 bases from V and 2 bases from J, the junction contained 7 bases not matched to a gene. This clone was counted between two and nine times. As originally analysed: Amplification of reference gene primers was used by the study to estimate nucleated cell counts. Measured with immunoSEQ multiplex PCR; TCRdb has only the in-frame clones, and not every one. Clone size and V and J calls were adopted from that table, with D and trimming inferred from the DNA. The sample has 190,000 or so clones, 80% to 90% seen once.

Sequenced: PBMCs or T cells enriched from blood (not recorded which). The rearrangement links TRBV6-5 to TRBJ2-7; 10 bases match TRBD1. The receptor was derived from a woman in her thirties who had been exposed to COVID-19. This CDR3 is CASSHGGTGAYEQYF. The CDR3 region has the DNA TGTGCCAGCAGCCATGGCGGGACAGGGGCCTACGAGCAGTACTTC.